This T cell receptor (beta chain) was sequenced during a study of blood T cell repertoires in COVID-19. Study-wide context: From T cells, B-cell-depleted T cells, or PBMCs came the material, which was cDNA or gDNA.

Per the germline V gene, CDR1 is SGHRS and CDR2 is YFSETQ. Trimming took 4 bases from V and 0 from J; bases not matched to a gene: 6. This CDR3 region has 15 residues. In the source study's methods: How many nucleated cells were present was estimated from reference gene primer amplification. The repertoire was sequenced with immunoSEQ multiplex PCR; TCRdb's copy has only in-frame clones and lacks some. V and J calls and clone size are as listed in that table; D and trimming were resolved from the DNA. There are approximately 46,000 clones in the sample; about 88% occur only once, and around 15% lies in the top ten.

The source of this sequence is a man between 65 and 85 years old with active COVID-19. The chain couples TRBV5-1 to TRBJ2-7, with TRBD1 matching 8 bases. The sequenced material came from peripheral blood. The CDR3 DNA is TGCGCCAGCAGCCCTCGGACAGGGTCCTCCTACGAGCAGTACTTC. Translated, it gives CASSPRTGSSYEQYF.